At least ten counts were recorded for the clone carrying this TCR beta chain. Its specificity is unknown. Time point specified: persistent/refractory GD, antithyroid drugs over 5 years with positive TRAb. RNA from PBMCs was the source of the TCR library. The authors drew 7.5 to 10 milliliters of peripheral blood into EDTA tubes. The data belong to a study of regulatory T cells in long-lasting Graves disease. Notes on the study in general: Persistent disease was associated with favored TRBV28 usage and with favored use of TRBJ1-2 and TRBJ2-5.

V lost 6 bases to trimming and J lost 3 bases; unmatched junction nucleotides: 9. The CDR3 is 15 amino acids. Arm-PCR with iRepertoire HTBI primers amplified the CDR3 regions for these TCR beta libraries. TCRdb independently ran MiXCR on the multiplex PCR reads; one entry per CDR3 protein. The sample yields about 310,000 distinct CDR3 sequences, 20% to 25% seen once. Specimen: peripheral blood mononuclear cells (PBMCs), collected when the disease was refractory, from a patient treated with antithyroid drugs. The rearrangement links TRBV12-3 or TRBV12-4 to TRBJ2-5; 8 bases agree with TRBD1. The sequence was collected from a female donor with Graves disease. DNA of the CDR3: TGTGCCAGCAGCGAAATGGACAGGGAAGAAGAGACCCAGTACTTC. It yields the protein CASSEMDREEETQYF.